This T cell receptor (beta chain) was identified in a study of blood T cell repertoires in COVID-19 (TCRdb year 2020). The study in broad terms: The collaborator samples originated in the United States, Italy and Spain and spanned the acute and convalescent phases of COVID-19. Where HLA class I and class II types were available, the types were taken from metadata supplied by the sample provider, not from assay-based typing. Sample metadata almost always included a de-identified subject ID, COVID-19 status, age in years and sex. The dataset comprised deeply sampled blood TCRbeta repertoires from subjects exposed to, actively infected with, or recovered from COVID-19. The prospective study material was composed of cDNA or gDNA derived from T cells, B-cell-depleted T cells, or PBMCs. Samples came from the ongoing ImmuneRACE study (first 160 participants) plus 1,254 subjects from 6 global collaborators. The repertoires were made available in a free public database intended to serve as a resource for research on the immune response to SARS-CoV-2. Overall study results and their limits: Clinical and demographic metadata were provided uncurated, with the amount varying by source and participant.

Collaborating institutions collected whole blood in K2EDTA tubes following their own protocols. For TCRbeta analysis, collaborators shipped samples as frozen whole blood, isolated PBMCs, or DNA extracted from either of those sample types. The immunoSEQ Assay, a bias-controlled multiplex PCR, was used to amplify TCRbeta CDR3 regions from genomic DNA. The original methods were these. The number of nucleated cells in each sample was estimated by amplification of reference gene primers within the assay. To quantify the absolute abundance of each unique TCRbeta CDR3 rearrangement, sequence reads were collapsed and filtered. For each sample, productive Simpson clonality was calculated as the square root of Simpson's diversity index across productive rearrangements. TCRdb carries this immuneACCESS record with in-frame sequences only. Its versions omit some clonotypes, under half of them owing to an unresolved V gene in the studies checked, with the rest unexplained. The V and J calls and clone size were taken over from that table, and D and trimming were inferred from the DNA. Here the sample has 60,000 to 75,000 clones; approximately 79% occur a single time. Around a tenth of the sample is taken by the ten largest.

V and J are truncated by 0 bases and 6 bases respectively, leaving an intervening sequence of 15 bases. CDR1 and CDR2, per the germline V gene, are MDHEN and SYDVKM. The CDR3, from cysteine to phenylalanine, totals 15 residues. Only CDR3 DNA is held: 45 bases, read in frame from base 1. As regards this clone: Its cognate antigen has yet to be identified. Base quality data are lacking; no much larger clone is found one base away.

Rearrangement joined TRBV28 to TRBJ2-7; TRBD2 is possibly the D segment (6 matching bases). The sequence was obtained from a woman aged 45 to 65 with acute or convalescent COVID-19. Sequencing was performed on peripheral blood. At the DNA level, the sequence is TGTGCCAGCAGTTTATGGGGACTCTCAGGCTCCGAGCAGTACTTC. Translated, it reads CASSLWGLSGSEQYF.